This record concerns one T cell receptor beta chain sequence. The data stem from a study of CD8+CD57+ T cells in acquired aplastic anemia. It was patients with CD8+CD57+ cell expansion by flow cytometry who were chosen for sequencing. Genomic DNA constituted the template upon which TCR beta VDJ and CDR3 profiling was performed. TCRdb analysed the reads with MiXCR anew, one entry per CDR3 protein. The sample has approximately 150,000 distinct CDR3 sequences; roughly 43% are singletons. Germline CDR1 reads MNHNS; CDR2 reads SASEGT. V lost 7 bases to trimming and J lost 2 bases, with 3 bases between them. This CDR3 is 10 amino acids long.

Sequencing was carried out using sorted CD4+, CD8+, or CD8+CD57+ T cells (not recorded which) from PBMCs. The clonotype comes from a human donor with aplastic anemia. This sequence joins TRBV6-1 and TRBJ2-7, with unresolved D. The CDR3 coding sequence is TGTGCCAGCATGGCCTACGAGCAGTACTTC. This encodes CASMAYEQYF.